The clone carrying this TCR beta chain was seen repeatedly, ten times or more. Its specificity is unknown. These data come from a study of regulatory T cells in long-lasting Graves disease. The germline CDR1 and CDR2 sequences are MDHEN and SYDVKM. The CDR3 consists of 15 residues. V was clipped by 0 bases and J by 4 bases, with 10 bases between them. Study results and limitations: The study found TRBV28, TRBJ1-2 and TRBJ2-5 favored in persistent disease. The TCR repertoire of persistent Graves' patients was less diverse than that of newly diagnosed ones.

Time point defined: newly diagnosed GD, antithyroid drugs for less than 3 months. PBMC RNA served as the TCR library source. Investigators prepared the TCR beta libraries by applying iRepertoire HTBI primers and Arm-PCR of CDR3 regions. TCRdb ran MiXCR on the multiplex PCR reads and lists one entry per CDR3 protein. Here the sample spans a few hundred thousand distinct CDR3 sequences, 20% being singletons. V is TRBV28 and J is TRBJ1-5; D might be TRBD1 (5 bases). The sample here was peripheral blood mononuclear cells (PBMCs), taken at new diagnosis, from a patient treated with antithyroid drugs. The receptor comes from a female donor with Graves disease. The CDR3 here is CASSLWRRENQPQHF. The CDR3 bases are TGTGCCAGCAGTTTATGGCGCAGGGAAAATCAGCCCCAGCATTTT.